A selection of T cell receptor beta chains follows, all from one sample in a study of cytomegalovirus exposure and HLA in healthy donors. Data came from immunoSEQ multiplex PCR; TCRdb stores just in-frame clones and leaves some out. Among hundreds of thousands of clones listed, about 80% were seen once. Sequenced sample: PBMCs. These receptors were collected from a man aged 18 to 30 in good health and CMV-seronegative. Each CDR3 is given with its conserved first and last residue. The D gene is left open where the match is weak. Only part of the rows carry a size: once, few, many, or a class if the clone is expanded.

TRBV10-2	TRBJ2-7	.	.	CASRGVSYEQYF	TGCGCCAGCAGAGGGGTCTCCTACGAGCAGTACTTC
TRBV6-1	TRBJ2-1	.	.	CASSDLAFNEQFF	TGTGCCAGCAGTGACCTAGCGTTTAATGAGCAGTTCTTC
TRBV5-1	TRBJ2-1	.	TRBD2	CASSPGGTSGANEQFF	TGCGCCAGCAGCCCTGGAGGTACTAGCGGGGCCAATGAGCAGTTCTTC
TRBV27	TRBJ2-7	.	.	CASSLNGQSSYEQYF	TGTGCCAGCAGTTTAAACGGACAGAGCTCCTACGAGCAGTACTTC
TRBV5-1	TRBJ1-2	few	TRBD1	CASSLGDRNYGYTF	TGCGCCAGCAGCTTGGGGGACAGGAACTATGGCTACACCTTC
TRBV7-9	TRBJ1-3	once	.	CASSFGGADGNTIYF	TGTGCCAGCAGCTTTGGCGGGGCGGATGGAAACACCATATATTTT
TRBV7-9	TRBJ2-7	.	TRBD2	CATDGTSGPYEQYF	TGTGCCACTGATGGGACTAGCGGTCCCTACGAGCAGTACTTC
TRBV14	TRBJ2-5	.	TRBD1	CASSQMDRTVETQYF	TGTGCCAGCAGCCAAATGGACAGGACGGTAGAGACCCAGTACTTC
TRBV28	TRBJ1-6	once	TRBD1	CASRGQGTFNSPLHF	TGTGCCAGCAGGGGACAGGGGACCTTTAATTCACCCCTCCACTTT
TRBV6-1	TRBJ2-3	.	TRBD2	CASSEMSSGITDTQYF	TGTGCCAGCAGTGAAATGAGTAGCGGGATCACAGATACGCAGTATTTT
TRBV7-2	TRBJ1-1	.	.	CASSLSTRGAFF	TGTGCCAGCAGCTTATCTACACGGGGGGCTTTCTTT
TRBV2	TRBJ2-7	once	.	CASRAGGPLLGHEQYF	TGTGCCAGCAGAGCAGGCGGACCCCTTTTGGGGCACGAGCAGTACTTC
TRBV11-2	TRBJ2-1	.	TRBD2	CASSLVAGDTYNEQFF	TGTGCCAGCAGCTTAGTAGCGGGAGATACTTACAATGAGCAGTTCTTC
TRBV2	TRBJ2-5	once	.	CAVGQRQETQYF	TGTGCGGTAGGACAGCGGCAAGAGACCCAGTACTTC
TRBV20-1	TRBJ2-7	.	.	CSARQGAEQYF	TGCAGTGCTAGACAGGGCGCCGAGCAGTACTTC
TRBV6-5	TRBJ2-2	.	.	CASTRNTGELFF	TGTGCCAGCACCAGGAACACCGGGGAGCTGTTTTTT
TRBV6-1	TRBJ2-3	.	TRBD2	CASRSSGQGTDTQYF	TGTGCCAGCAGGTCTAGCGGGCAGGGCACAGATACGCAGTATTTT
TRBV7-9	TRBJ2-2	.	TRBD1	CSSSAHQGEPTNTGELFF	TGTTCCAGCAGCGCGCACCAGGGGGAACCGACGAACACCGGGGAGCTGTTTTTT
TRBV6-1	TRBJ1-5	.	.	CASSEAWSGNQPQHF	TGTGCCAGCAGTGAAGCGTGGTCAGGCAATCAGCCCCAGCATTTT
TRBV4-1	TRBJ2-3	.	.	CASSQAGVGTDTQYF	TGCGCCAGCAGCCAAGCGGGAGTTGGGACAGATACGCAGTATTTT
TRBV9	TRBJ1-3	once	TRBD1	CASSLLSTGQGNTIYF	TGTGCCAGCAGCCTCCTGAGTACGGGACAGGGAAACACCATATATTTT
TRBV2	TRBJ1-2	.	.	CASSEKGYGYTF	TGTGCCAGCAGTGAAAAGGGGTATGGCTACACCTTC
TRBV5-1	TRBJ1-2	.	TRBD1	CASSRTGEEGYTF	TGCGCCAGCAGCCGGACAGGGGAGGAGGGCTACACCTTC